What follows is one T cell receptor (beta chain) and its context. This clonotype showed up just a few times. Its antigen target is currently unknown. Base qualities are missing; no much larger clone stands one base away. The data were obtained in a study of T-cell memory formation after mild COVID-19 (dated by TCRdb to the early 2020s). Turning to the overall study: TCR sequence clusters from the two donors were largely donor specific. Longitudinal TCRalpha and TCRbeta repertoire sequencing tracked T-cell clones expanding and contracting after mild COVID-19 in a couple of donors. Two young, previously healthy adult volunteers made up the cohort, one male and one female.

V loses 6 bases, J loses 0 bases, and the germline ends lie 12 bases apart. CDR1 MNHEY and CDR2 SVGAGI were looked up in the germline V gene. The cysteine opens and the phenylalanine closes a CDR3 of 15 amino acids. Only CDR3 DNA is held: 45 bases, read in frame from base 1. Ficoll-Paque density gradient centrifugation was the method used to isolate PBMCs. The sequencer was an Illumina NovaSeq 6000. TCRalpha and TCRbeta cDNA libraries were built by 5'RACE with constant-segment primers, adding sample barcodes and unique molecular identifiers. RNA was extracted from every sample with Trizol reagent. Library amplification was performed in two PCR steps, and a second sample barcode and Illumina TruSeq adapters were introduced in the second step. Sequencing of libraries was performed on an Illumina NovaSeq with 2 x 150 bp paired-end reads. The original methods were these. Demultiplexing of reads and collapsing into UMI-guided consensus sequences were performed with migec v1.2.7. Using mixcr v2.1.11, UMI consensuses were aligned to TRA and TRB V and J templates and then assembled into clonotypes. Expanded or contracted clonotypes were those called significant by both edgeR and NoisET, with noise models trained on biological replicates. For edgeR calls, a false discovery rate-adjusted p below 0.01 and a log2 fold-change threshold of 1 were applied. PCA with hierarchical clustering of max-normalized trajectories of the 1000 most abundant clonotypes was used as exploratory dynamics analysis. Separately sequenced CD4+ and CD8+ repertoires were used to assign the CD4 or CD8 phenotype of responding clones. TCRdb reanalyzed the raw reads on its own, using fastp at Q25 for trimming and MiXCR for clone calling, and kept in-frame beta chains. Each entry is one CDR3 protein sequence, shown with its most common DNA and genes. The V and J calls shown here were made by TCRdb, not taken from the authors' results. A total of just over 350,000 distinct CDR3 sequences appear in this sample, approximately 14% of them only once. Jointly, the top ten make up roughly 22% of the sample.

Study-level results and caveats: Some responding clones were detected in pre-infection memory, suggesting pre-existing cross-reactive memory T cells joined the SARS-CoV-2 response. Contracting CD4+ clones appeared mostly in the CM and EM memory subsets, whereas CD8+ clones were enriched in EMRA. The second-wave clones that peaked on day 37 were not confirmed to be SARS-CoV-2 specific. Only a couple of mild cases were covered in the study, and larger cohorts including severe cases with pre-infection samples were considered necessary. Clones contracting from day 15 to 85 had balanced CD4/CD8 phenotypes, while a second wave expanding from day 15 to 37 was biased towards CD4+.

The TCR originated in a man younger than 35 who had mild COVID-19 (a few samples of this study predate the infection). The sample titles of this study are shuffled in the database, so cell type and time point are left out; the donor was told from shared clones. The chain is encoded by TRBV6-5 joined to TRBJ2-1, with a tentative D gene TRBD2 over 6 matching bases. The sequencing input was PBMCs or a T cell subset sorted from them (not recorded which). The sequenced DNA is TGTGCCAGCAGGGGGGGAAGGAGCTCCTACAATGAGCAGTTCTTC. Its protein product is CASRGGRSSYNEQFF.